What follows are 30 T cell receptor beta chains derived from one specimen sequenced in a study of blood T cell repertoires in COVID-19. The method was immunoSEQ multiplex PCR; TCRdb's version includes in-frame clones alone and lacks a portion of them. The table lists about 140,000 clones, about 72% of them singletons. Material for sequencing was peripheral blood. These receptors were obtained from a man aged 55 to 70 who had recovered from COVID-19.

V and J are TRBV19 and TRBJ2-7, with 7 bases aligning to TRBD1. CDR3 length: 13 residues. From germline, CDR1 is LNHDA and CDR2 SQIVND (reference sequence). Losses at the gene ends were 9 bases for V and 6 bases for J; bases not matched to a gene: 11. The CDR3 DNA is TGTGCCAGCAGTCCGGGACAGAATCTCGAGCAGTACTTC. Its translation is CASSPGQNLEQYF.

The chain employs TRBV2 and TRBJ2-1; D is ambiguous. Germline assignment: CDR1 SNHLY and CDR2 FYNNEI. The V end lost 0 bases, the J end lost 3 bases, and 15 bases lay between the germline ends. The CDR3 totals 17 residues. CDR3 bases: TGTGCCAGCAGTGAAGCGCTTAACAGACAACTCTACAATGAGCAGTTCTTC. It encodes CASSEALNRQLYNEQFF.

The chain is built from TRBV5-1 and TRBJ1-1, with 7 bases that match TRBD1. The CDR3 totals 14 residues. The V and J ends lost 4 bases and 5 bases, in that order; junction bases with no gene match: 8. The germline gives CDR1 SGHRS, CDR2 YFSETQ. CDR3 in amino acids: CASSLQGKLTEAFF. Here the CDR3 DNA reads TGCGCCAGCAGCCTACAGGGGAAGTTAACTGAAGCTTTCTTT.

V and J are TRBV3-1 (or the pseudogene TRBV3-2) and TRBJ2-7; no reliable D call. Per germline, CDR1 LGHDT and CDR2 YNNKEL (reference sequence). The CDR3 runs 15 residues. Trimming removed 1 base at V and 2 bases at J, with 12 bases between. In nucleotides, the CDR3 is TGTGCCAGCAGCCAAGGCCAGGTTAAAACCTACGAGCAGTACTTC. Translating gives CASSQGQVKTYEQYF.

V gene TRBV7-2 combines with J gene TRBJ2-6; D is unresolved. V dropped 5 bases and J dropped 0 bases, with 5 bases sitting between them. This CDR3 region has 14 residues. The V gene's germline CDR1 is SGHTA and CDR2 FQGNSA. The CDR3 here is CASSQDSGANVLTF. The CDR3, as DNA: TGTGCCAGCAGCCAGGACTCTGGGGCCAACGTCCTGACTTTC.

V and J are TRBV18 and TRBJ2-1; TRBD2 might be the D (6 bases). This CDR3 spans 16 amino acids. With 3 bases removed from V and 4 bases from J, the gap between germline ends came to 16 bases. Germline V lookup: CDR1 KGHSH, CDR2 LQKENI. The DNA for the CDR3 is TGTGCCAGCTCACCCCTCGGTAGCGGCCTATACAATGAGCAGTTCTTC. Its translation: CASSPLGSGLYNEQFF.

The rearrangement joins TRBV28 to TRBJ1-6, with TRBD1 identical over 9 bases. The CDR3 has 14 residues. Germline CDR1 and CDR2: MDHEN and SYDVKM. V lost 7 bases and J lost 9; bases outside the gene matches: 7. The CDR3 region is CASNFGTGSSPLHF. The CDR3 nucleotides read TGTGCCAGCAACTTCGGGACAGGGTCTTCACCCCTCCACTTT.

On this clone itself: Other DNA sequences within the sample encode an identical CDR3. The chain employs TRBV3-1 (or the pseudogene TRBV3-2) and TRBJ2-3, with a tentative D call TRBD2 (6 bases). Per germline, CDR1 LGHDT and CDR2 YNNKEL (reference sequence). The V end was cut by 1 base, the J end by 6 bases, with 11 bases between. The CDR3 extends over 14 amino acids. CDR3 protein: CASSQGPGRDTQYF. The CDR3 DNA sequence: TGTGCCAGCAGCCAAGGTCCAGGGAGGGATACGCAGTATTTT.

V is TRBV27 and J is TRBJ2-7; 9 bases agree with TRBD2. CDR3 length: 17 amino acids. The germline V gene encodes CDR1 MNHEY and CDR2 SMNVEV (reference sequence). Losses at the gene ends were 4 bases for V and 5 bases for J; bases not matched to a gene: 15. The CDR3 region is CASSSFFTSGQNHEQYF. The CDR3 DNA is TGTGCCAGCAGTTCCTTTTTTACTAGCGGGCAAAACCACGAGCAGTACTTC.

The V and J genes are TRBV5-5 and TRBJ1-6; TRBD1 aligns across 7 bases. V gave up 4 bases and J gave up 5 bases; unmatched junction bases: 6. From germline, CDR1 is SGHKS and CDR2 YYEKEE (reference sequence). The CDR3 contains 15 residues. In DNA, the CDR3 is TGTGCCAGCAGCATACGACAGGGCCATAATTCACCCCTCCACTTT. Its protein product is CASSIRQGHNSPLHF.

The gene calls are TRBV12-5 and TRBJ2-5, with a tentative D call TRBD2 (6 bases). Germline CDR1 is LGHNT and CDR2 is FRNRAP. The V and J ends lost 3 bases and 3 bases respectively, with 8 bases between them. The CDR3 extends over 13 amino acids. CDR3 loop: CASGLLAEETQYF. CDR3 in DNA: TGTGCTAGTGGTTTATTAGCGGAAGAGACCCAGTACTTC.

This chain uses TRBV2 with TRBJ2-2; TRBD2 is a possible D gene (6 bases). Looked up from germline, CDR1 is SNHLY and CDR2 is FYNNEI. The V gene lost 4 bases and the J gene lost 4 bases, with 13 bases spanning the gap. This CDR3 contains 15 residues. CDR3 in amino acids: CASSVGLGGTGELFF. For the CDR3, the DNA is TGTGCCAGCAGTGTCGGACTGGGGGGCACCGGGGAGCTGTTTTTT.

The rearrangement uses TRBV5-4 and TRBJ1-2, with D perhaps TRBD1 (5 bases). The CDR3 totals 14 residues. CDR1 and CDR2 (germline): SGHNT, YYREEE (reference sequence). The ends were cut back, 0 bases at V and 7 bases at J, with 13 bases in the middle. The CDR3 loop is CASSLEARRGGYTF. The CDR3 nucleotides read TGTGCCAGCAGCTTGGAGGCCAGGAGGGGTGGCTACACCTTC. Drawing the rest from reference TRBV5-4 and TRBJ1-2, the complete variable domain is ETGVTQSPTHLIKTRGQQVTLRCSSQSGHNTVSWYQQALGQGPQFIFQYYREEENGRGNFPPRFSGLQFPNYSSELNVNALELDDSALYLCASSLEARRGGYTFGSGTRLTVV.

In this sample, this clone turned up a few times. The chain uses TRBV6-6 and TRBJ1-1, with 7 bases fitting TRBD1. Germline V gene sequence: CDR1 MNHNY, CDR2 SVGAGI (reference sequence). J lost 11 bases, V lost 5 bases, and 23 bases had no gene match. The CDR3 sequence is 17 residues long. The CDR3 is CASSPRTLSTGKIGAFF. The CDR3 nucleotides are TGTGCCAGCAGTCCCCGAACCCTTTCGACAGGGAAGATCGGGGCTTTCTTT.

The J gene is TRBJ2-7, the V gene TRBV11-2, with TRBD2 as a possible D gene (5 bases). The length of the CDR3 is 13 residues. The V end lost 4 bases, the J end lost 9 bases, and 16 bases lay between the germline ends. Per the germline V gene, CDR1 is SGHAT and CDR2 is FQNNGV. CDR3 nucleotides: TGTGCCAGCAGCTCTTCCCCGGGGAACGGGCAGTACTTC. Translation gives CASSSSPGNGQYF.

The rearrangement links TRBV27 to TRBJ2-3; 13 bases map to TRBD2. J was trimmed by 4 bases and V by 5 bases; bases with no gene match: 0. Germline CDR1 and CDR2: MNHEY and SMNVEV (reference sequence). The CDR3 extends over 14 amino acids. The CDR3 loop reads CASSGLAGADTQYF. CDR3 in DNA: TGTGCCAGCAGTGGACTAGCGGGGGCAGATACGCAGTATTTT.

The V and J genes are TRBV7-8 and TRBJ1-2; TRBD1 might be the D (5 bases). Trimming removed 5 bases from V and 1 base from J, with 11 bases in between. The CDR3 runs to 14 residues. Looked up from germline, CDR1 is SGHVS and CDR2 is FQNEAQ. Here the CDR3 reads CASSPDTFNYGYTF. The CDR3 region has the DNA TGTGCCAGCAGCCCGGACACTTTTAACTATGGCTACACCTTC.

This clone is a singleton in its sample. The chain combines TRBV9 with TRBJ2-7; D not certain. The V end lost 4 bases, the J end lost 3 bases, and 8 bases lay between the germline ends. The CDR3 has 12 residues. Germline CDR1 SGDLS, CDR2 YYNGEE. CDR3 amino acids: CASSRTGYEQYF. CDR3 nucleotides: TGTGCCAGCAGCCGTACTGGCTACGAGCAGTACTTC.

V and J are TRBV18 and TRBJ1-1; 9 bases are shared with TRBD1. Trimming removed 2 bases from V and 5 bases from J; junction bases left unmatched: 6. Germline V gives CDR1 KGHSH, CDR2 LQKENI. The CDR3 consists of 15 residues. The CDR3 nucleotides are TGTGCCAGCTCACCAACGGGACAGGGTCGGACTGAAGCTTTCTTT. This translates into CASSPTGQGRTEAFF.

The V and J genes are TRBV9 and TRBJ2-3; 8 bases map to TRBD2. Germline CDR1 reads SGDLS; CDR2 reads YYNGEE. The CDR3 runs to 16 residues. J gave up 0 bases and V 3 bases, and 6 bases lay outside the gene matches. The CDR3 sequence: CASSALAGLSTDTQYF. The CDR3 DNA sequence: TGTGCCAGCAGCGCCCTAGCGGGCCTAAGCACAGATACGCAGTATTTT.

This chain connects TRBV20-1 to TRBJ2-1, with 8 bases fitting TRBD1. The CDR3 loop spans 14 amino acids. J lost 4 bases, V lost 3 bases, and 5 bases had no gene match. In germline, CDR1 is DFQATT, CDR2 SNEGSKA (reference sequence). Here the CDR3 DNA reads TGCAGTGCTAGTGAGCGGACAGGGTACAATGAGCAGTTCTTC. Translation gives CSASERTGYNEQFF.

The rearrangement joins TRBV28 to TRBJ1-3, with 9 nucleotides matching TRBD1. This CDR3 comprises 15 residues. CDR1 MDHEN and CDR2 SYDVKM come from the germline V gene. V shed 4 bases, J shed 0 bases, and the junction held 1 base outside the gene matches. In DNA form, the CDR3 reads TGTGCCAGCAGTTCGACAGGGGGCTCTGGAAACACCATATATTTT. This codes for CASSSTGGSGNTIYF. The whole variable domain, remainder taken from reference TRBV28 and TRBJ1-3, is DVKVTQSSRYLVKRTGEKVFLECVQDMDHENMFWYRQDPGLGLRLIYFSYDVKMKEKGDIPEGYSVSREKKERFSLILESASTNQTSMYLCASSSTGGSGNTIYFGEGSWLTVV.

The chain carries TRBV28 and TRBJ2-7, with D possibly TRBD2 on 5 matching bases. The germline gives CDR1 MDHEN, CDR2 SYDVKM. This CDR3 spans 12 amino acids. V was shortened by 5 bases and J by 2 bases, with 7 bases between the two germline ends. The CDR3 loop reads CASSGGPYEQYF. The DNA for the CDR3 is TGTGCCAGCAGTGGAGGCCCCTACGAGCAGTACTTC.

The rearrangement links TRBV7-2 to TRBJ1-1; no clear D. The CDR3 is made up of 12 amino acids. Germline loops: CDR1 SGHTA, CDR2 FQGNSA. Trimming stripped 1 base from V and 8 bases from J, with 8 bases between. CDR3 residues: CASSLGEREAFF. In DNA form, the CDR3 reads TGTGCCAGCAGCTTAGGAGAGAGGGAAGCTTTCTTT. Full variable domain (outside the CDR3, taken from reference TRBV7-2 and TRBJ1-1): GAGVSQSPSNKVTEKGKDVELRCDPISGHTALYWYRQSLGQGLEFLIYFQGNSAPDKSGLPSDRFSAERTGGSVSTLTIQRTQQEDSAVYLCASSLGEREAFFGQGTRLTVV.

In nucleotides, the CDR3 is TGTGCCAGCAGCGTAGGCTCGGGTAGCAATCAGCCCCAGCATTTT. It yields the protein CASSVGSGSNQPQHF. This chain uses TRBV9 with TRBJ1-5; D is undetermined. Per the germline V gene, CDR1 is SGDLS and CDR2 is YYNGEE. The CDR3 totals 15 residues. V lost 0 bases and J 0 bases, leaving 7 bases between the germline ends.

The sample holds a few counts of this clone. V is TRBV19 and J is TRBJ1-1; 8 bases match TRBD1. Trimming took 7 bases from V and 3 from J; bases not matched to a gene: 7. The CDR3 covers 14 residues. The germline V gene has CDR1 LNHDA and CDR2 SQIVND (reference sequence). CDR3 sequence (DNA): TGTGCCAGTAAAACGGGACAGGTTTACACTGAAGCTTTCTTT. Its protein product is CASKTGQVYTEAFF. The entire variable domain, with the rest obtained from reference TRBV19 and TRBJ1-1, is as follows: DGGITQSPKYLFRKEGQNVTLSCEQNLNHDAMYWYRQDPGQGLRLIYYSQIVNDFQKGDIAEGYSVSREKKESFPLTVTSAQKNPTAFYLCASKTGQVYTEAFFGQGTRLTVV.

The chain recombines TRBV6-5 with TRBJ2-3; D ambiguous. Per the germline V gene, CDR1 is MNHEY and CDR2 is SVGAGI. The CDR3 has 10 residues. Trimming cost V 10 bases and J 5 bases, with 7 bases left between them. The DNA of the CDR3 is TGTGCCATACGACAAGATACGCAGTATTTT. Its protein is CAIRQDTQYF.

Points on this clone: One end of the junction varies from germline; a read error may be responsible. V and J are TRBV28 and TRBJ2-2; 8 positions agree with TRBD1. CDR3 length equals 15 residues. CDR1 MDHEN and CDR2 SYDVKM come from the germline V gene. The CDR3 nucleotides read TGTGCCAGCAGTACTCGGACAGGGAACGCCGGGGAGCTGTTTTTT. Protein: CASSTRTGNAGELFF.

This clone occurred a few times. This chain uses TRBV5-1 with TRBJ2-3, with TRBD1 matching 7 bases. This CDR3 region has 15 residues. V lost 4 bases to trimming and J lost 1 base; unmatched junction nucleotides: 6. Germline V gene lookup returns CDR1 SGHRS and CDR2 YFSETQ. The CDR3 DNA sequence: TGCGCCAGCAGCCGAGCCGGACAGGGCACAGATACGCAGTATTTT. This codes for CASSRAGQGTDTQYF.

The gene calls are TRBV9 and TRBJ2-6; no clear D. Trimming removed 5 bases from V and 5 bases from J, with 8 bases in between. Germline CDR1 SGDLS, CDR2 YYNGEE. The CDR3 runs to 13 residues. CDR3 sequence: CASSSSRANVLTF. CDR3 bases: TGTGCCAGCAGTTCGAGTAGGGCCAACGTCCTGACTTTC. Supplemented by reference TRBV9 and TRBJ2-6, the full variable domain reads DSGVTQTPKHLITATGQRVTLRCSPRSGDLSVYWYQQSLDQGLQFLIQYYNGEERAKGNILERFSAQQFPDLHSELNLSSLELGDSALYFCASSSSRANVLTFGAGSRLTVL.